This T cell receptor beta chain originates from a study of healthy donors' naive CD4 and CD8 T cells. Study results and caveats: Most V and J genes were reportedly biased between naive CD4+ and CD8+ cells. The study did not address homeostatic proliferation effects in naive T cells.

TCR libraries were built from approximately 0.55 ug of total RNA by linear amplification. MiXCR, applied by TCRdb to the reads, yields one record per CDR3 protein. Of about 180,000 distinct CDR3 sequences in the sample, around three quarters were seen once. This clonotype has just one count. The antigen remains undetermined. The length of the CDR3 is 17 residues. In germline, CDR1 is MNHEY, CDR2 SMNVEV (reference sequence). Trimming stripped 4 bases from V and 4 bases from J, with 20 bases between. The sequence was collected from a pool of human donors in good health; the sample pools cells from several healthy donors. The source material was naive CD4+ and CD8+ T cells sorted from blood, pooled from several donors. V gene TRBV27 combines with J gene TRBJ2-1; possibly TRBD1 for D (6 bases). The CDR3, as DNA: TGTGCCAGCAGTTCCATCCAAGGGGGTTTATCATACAATGAGCAGTTCTTC. It is translated as CASSSIQGGLSYNEQFF.